This T cell receptor beta chain was profiled in a study of cytomegalovirus exposure and HLA in healthy donors. Findings and caveats of the study: Later analysis suggested links between common viral pathogens and several top significant clusters. CMV serostatus was the only immune exposure information that was available.

Nominally healthy donors were sampled, though unrecorded immune exposures were likely. 60 Vbeta and 13 Jbeta primers were used in PCR. Original handling: In a later analysis, of roughly 83 million unique beta chains, around 9.9 million appeared in at least two donors. TCRdb's copy holds only in-frame clones and misses some; the assay was immunoSEQ multiplex PCR. V and J calls and clone size are copied from that table; D and trimming were computed from the DNA. The table shows 150,000 or so clones, with around 80% occurring only once. Trimming stripped 0 bases from V and 8 bases from J, with 18 bases between. The CDR3 spans 16 residues. CDR1 and CDR2 from the germline V gene are SGDLS and YYNGEE. This clone has just one count. Its matching antigen is unknown.

The clonotype comes from a middle-aged man in good health and CMV-seropositive. Input material: PBMCs. The chain combines TRBV9 with TRBJ2-1; weak D call: TRBD2 (6 bases). CDR3 region: CASSVDGGSWRDEQFF. CDR3 DNA sequence: TGTGCCAGCAGCGTAGATGGGGGGAGTTGGAGGGATGAGCAGTTCTTC. The variable domain in full, with the rest retrieved from reference TRBV9 and TRBJ2-1, is DSGVTQTPKHLITATGQRVTLRCSPRSGDLSVYWYQQSLDQGLQFLIQYYNGEERAKGNILERFSAQQFPDLHSELNLSSLELGDSALYFCASSVDGGSWRDEQFFGPGTRLTVL.